This passage covers 25 T cell receptor beta chains from one sample sequenced in a study of T cell responses to AZD1222 COVID-19 vaccine. TCRdb keeps only in-frame clones here, not all; method: immunoSEQ multiplex PCR. The sample has more than 100,000 clones; around nine tenths are singletons. Sequencing was performed on peripheral blood, taken on day 0 of AZD1222 vaccination. Receptors were obtained from an adult in good health.

The rearrangement uses TRBV14 and TRBJ1-2; D may be TRBD1 (6 bases). This CDR3 has 13 amino acids. Trimming removed 8 bases from V and 4 bases from J, with 14 bases in between. Germline V CDR1 and CDR2: SGHDN, FVKESK. The CDR3 DNA reads as TGTGCCAGCGCCGGAGGGGGGGGCTATGGCTACACCTTC. Amino acid sequence: CASAGGGGYGYTF.

Turning to this clone: This CDR3 is also generated by other DNA sequences in the sample. In DNA, the CDR3 is TGTGCCAGCAGGCCGCAGGGCTTTAAGGACACCATATATTTT. Its translation: CASRPQGFKDTIYF. The chain has TRBV6-5 and TRBJ1-3; a weak D match, TRBD1 (5 bases). This CDR3 spans 14 amino acids. Trimming removed 6 bases at V and 8 bases at J, with 17 bases between. CDR1 and CDR2 from the germline V gene are MNHEY and SVGAGI.

V gene TRBV18 combines with J gene TRBJ1-2; no clear D gene. This CDR3 comprises 16 residues. Trimming left V 3 bases short and J 5 bases short, with 19 bases between. Germline V gives CDR1 KGHSH, CDR2 LQKENI. CDR3 coding DNA: TGTGCCAGCTCACCGGAGAGGGCAGGAGGTCTATATGGCTACACCTTC. As protein: CASSPERAGGLYGYTF.

This clone occurred a few times. The V call is TRBV28, the J call TRBJ1-4, with TRBD1 as a possible D gene (5 bases). Germline CDR1 is MDHEN and CDR2 is SYDVKM. The V end was cut by 6 bases, the J end by 11 bases, with 16 bases between. There are 13 residues in the CDR3. The CDR3 DNA follows: TGTGCCAGCAGCCTTAGGCAGGGAGGTAAACTGTTTTTT. Translating gives CASSLRQGGKLFF.

The rearrangement links TRBV6-1 to TRBJ1-3; D is undetermined. Trimming removed 2 bases from V and 2 bases from J, with 16 bases in between. Germline assignment: CDR1 MNHNS and CDR2 SASEGT. The CDR3 length is 17 residues. The CDR3 DNA follows: TGTGCCAGCAGTGAACCCCGCGGAGGGAAGGCTGGAAACACCATATATTTT. This sequence encodes CASSEPRGGKAGNTIYF.

V is TRBV27 and J is TRBJ2-7, with 8 bases identical to TRBD1. This CDR3 has 15 residues. V was pared by 6 bases and J by 5 bases, with 12 bases of the junction left unmatched. Germline V lookup: CDR1 MNHEY, CDR2 SMNVEV (reference sequence). CDR3 DNA: TGTGCCAGCAGACGAACCGGGACAGGTGGCCACGAGCAGTACTTC. Amino acids: CASRRTGTGGHEQYF.

The chain combines TRBV5-4 with TRBJ2-1; TRBD2 aligns across 8 bases. CDR1 is SGHNT and CDR2 is YYREEE in the germline V gene (reference sequence). The CDR3 runs 16 residues. Trimming cost V 4 bases and J 0 bases; bases outside gene matches: 6. CDR3 amino acids: CASSLPSGSSYNEQFF. The CDR3 bases are TGTGCCAGCAGCCTACCAAGCGGGAGCTCCTACAATGAGCAGTTCTTC.

The chain recombines TRBV12-5 with TRBJ2-4; D gene uncertain. The CDR3 spans 18 residues. Germline CDR1 LGHNT, CDR2 FRNRAP. Trimming removed 4 bases at V and 0 bases at J, with 19 bases between. The CDR3 bases are TGTGCTAGTGGTTCAACCTTACAGTTCCGAGGAGCCAAAAACATTCAGTACTTC. This gives the protein CASGSTLQFRGAKNIQYF. Complete variable domain (other parts from reference TRBV12-5 and TRBJ2-4): DARVTQTPRHKVTEMGQEVTMRCQPILGHNTVFWYRQTMMQGLELLAYFRNRAPLDDSGMPKDRFSAEMPDATLATLKIQPSEPRDSAVYFCASGSTLQFRGAKNIQYFGAGTRLSVL.

The chain is built from TRBV9 and TRBJ1-6; D is possibly TRBD1 (5 bases). Per the germline V gene, CDR1 is SGDLS and CDR2 is YYNGEE. The CDR3 consists of 20 residues. V was shortened by 0 bases and J by 6 bases, with 25 bases between the two germline ends. CDR3 in DNA: TGTGCCAGCAGCGTAGAGCCGGTCGCCGGGGGGTTTCTGAGTAATTCACCCCTCCACTTT. Protein sequence: CASSVEPVAGGFLSNSPLHF.

The CDR3: CASSGGAGTEAFF. Here the CDR3 DNA reads TGTGCCAGCAGCGGAGGGGCGGGGACTGAAGCTTTCTTT. This rearrangement joins TRBV9 to TRBJ1-1; the D gene is possibly TRBD1 (5 bases). V was clipped by 3 bases and J by 5 bases, with 11 bases between them. Germline CDR1 and CDR2: SGDLS and YYNGEE. There are 13 residues in the CDR3. The full variable domain, in which reference TRBV9 and TRBJ1-1 provide the parts outside the CDR3, is DSGVTQTPKHLITATGQRVTLRCSPRSGDLSVYWYQQSLDQGLQFLIQYYNGEERAKGNILERFSAQQFPDLHSELNLSSLELGDSALYFCASSGGAGTEAFFGQGTRLTVV.

The V gene is TRBV19, the J gene TRBJ1-1, with 9 bases aligning to TRBD1. Germline V gene sequence: CDR1 LNHDA, CDR2 SQIVND (reference sequence). The ends lost 1 base at V and 5 bases at J; junction bases unmatched: 5. This CDR3 contains 15 residues. CDR3 nucleotide sequence: TGTGCCAGTAGTATAGGTGGGACAGGGCTAACTGAAGCTTTCTTT. It codes for CASSIGGTGLTEAFF.

This chain joins TRBV11-2 and TRBJ1-4, with a possible D match to TRBD1 (6 bases). The CDR3 contains 16 residues. The germline gives CDR1 SGHAT, CDR2 FQNNGV. Here the CDR3 reads CAPRFSLGQRHEKLFF. CDR3 nucleotides: TGTGCACCTAGGTTTAGTCTGGGACAAAGACATGAAAAACTGTTTTTT.

The genes are TRBV15 and TRBJ1-5; D gene uncertain. V shed 3 bases and J shed 6 bases, with 9 bases lying between them. The length of the CDR3 is 13 residues. Germline CDR1 is LNHNV and CDR2 is YYDKDF (reference sequence). Here the CDR3 DNA reads TGTGCCACCAGCAGCTTTGTACGTCAGCCCCAGCATTTT. Translating it yields CATSSFVRQPQHF.

The chain couples TRBV6-5 to TRBJ2-1; maybe TRBD1 (6 bases). Germline CDR1 and CDR2: MNHEY and SVGAGI. Trimming shortened V by 6 bases and J by 3 bases, and 12 bases separated the two germline ends. The CDR3 covers 14 residues. DNA of the CDR3: TGTGCCAGCAGGGCCGGGACAAACTACAATGAGCAGTTCTTC. Translated: CASRAGTNYNEQFF.

This sequence joins TRBV5-6 and TRBJ1-2; the D is unclear. V lost 3 bases and J lost 8, with 11 bases in between. Germline loops: CDR1 SGHDT, CDR2 YYEEEE. The CDR3 runs to 12 residues. DNA for the CDR3: TGTGCCAGCAGCTCCGGCCGTGGCGGCTACACCTTC. Amino acids: CASSSGRGGYTF.

This clone was found once. This chain joins TRBV7-9 and TRBJ1-2; 9 bases map to TRBD1. The length of the CDR3 is 16 residues. Germline V CDR1 and CDR2: SEHNR, FQNEAQ (reference sequence). J gave up 4 bases and V 1 base, and 7 bases lay outside the gene matches. The CDR3 protein is CASSLVLGQGGYGYTF. CDR3 DNA sequence: TGTGCCAGCAGCTTAGTACTGGGACAGGGTGGCTATGGCTACACCTTC.

V and J are TRBV30 and TRBJ1-5; D gene unclear. Between the trimmed V and J ends, which lost 3 bases and 6 bases, there was a span of 15 bases. The CDR3 spans 14 residues. The V gene's germline CDR1 is GTSNPN and CDR2 SVGIG (reference sequence). The DNA for the CDR3 is TGTGCCTGGAGCCCTCCAGCGTGGGGTCAGCCCCAGCATTTT. Its translation: CAWSPPAWGQPQHF.

CDR3: CASKQGTNEKLFF. The DNA of the CDR3 is TGTGCCAGCAAACAGGGGACTAATGAAAAACTGTTTTTT. V gene TRBV28 combines with J gene TRBJ1-4; 7 nucleotides line up with TRBD1. Germline lookup yields CDR1 MDHEN and CDR2 SYDVKM. With 7 bases clipped from V and 2 bases from J, the junction kept 1 base outside the gene matches. The CDR3 is made up of 13 amino acids.

The V gene is TRBV9, the J gene TRBJ1-1; D perhaps matches TRBD1 (5 bases). The CDR3 runs to 15 residues. Germline V gene data show CDR1 as SGDLS and CDR2 as YYNGEE. Trimming removed 4 bases from V and 3 bases from J, with 16 bases in between. DNA of the CDR3: TGTGCCAGCAGCTCCCAAGCGGGACGGCACACTGAAGCTTTCTTT. The encoded protein is CASSSQAGRHTEAFF.

The chain is built from TRBV6-2 or TRBV6-3 and TRBJ1-5, with TRBD1 as a possible D gene (5 bases). The V end lost 3 bases, the J end lost 0 bases, and 24 bases lay between the germline ends. The CDR3 loop spans 20 amino acids. Germline V CDR1 and CDR2: MNHEY, SVGEGT. In DNA, the CDR3 is TGTGCCAGCAGTTATCCAAGGACAATCCCTAACGCGTATAGCAATCAGCCCCAGCATTTT. Translation gives CASSYPRTIPNAYSNQPQHF.

The chain links TRBV18 to TRBJ1-1; maybe TRBD1 (6 bases). Trimming took 0 bases from V and 0 from J, leaving 14 bases between them. Germline V lookup: CDR1 KGHSH, CDR2 LQKENI. The CDR3 is 17 amino acids. This CDR3 reads CASSPPLGSGVNTEAFF. CDR3 nucleotides: TGTGCCAGCTCACCACCGTTAGGGTCAGGGGTGAACACTGAAGCTTTCTTT.

The chain combines TRBV12-2 with TRBJ2-5; TRBD2, the D gene given by the table, was not confirmed from the DNA. TRBV12-2 represents a pseudogene. The CDR3 sequence is 15 residues long. The CDR3 DNA sequence: TGTGCAAGTCGCAAACTAGCGGGGGGCCAAGAGACCCAGTACTTC. Encoded protein: CASRKLAGGQETQYF.

The chain joins TRBV3-1 (or the pseudogene TRBV3-2) to TRBJ1-5, with 8 bases lining up with TRBD1. Germline values: CDR1 LGHDT, CDR2 YNNKEL (reference sequence). Trimming removed 2 bases from V and 4 bases from J; junction bases left unmatched: 1. The CDR3 runs to 14 residues. The CDR3 DNA reads as TGTGCCAGCAGCCAACAGGGGGCGAATCAGCCCCAGCATTTT. Amino acids: CASSQQGANQPQHF.

The chain carries TRBV2 and TRBJ1-5; unclear D gene. Germline V gives CDR1 SNHLY, CDR2 FYNNEI. Trimming removed 1 base from V and 9 bases from J, with 16 bases in between. The CDR3 length is 15 residues. CDR3 DNA sequence: TGTGCCAGCAGTGAAGGCTCCCTCCTGGGAGGGCCCCAGCATTTT. It specifies CASSEGSLLGGPQHF.

This rearrangement joins TRBV12-3 or TRBV12-4 to TRBJ1-1; possible D gene TRBD1, 5 bases. The length of the CDR3 is 13 residues. The V end lost 6 bases, the J end lost 5 bases, and 13 bases lay between the germline ends. CDR3 DNA: TGTGCCAGCAGCTATTCCGGGGGGACTGAAGCTTTCTTT. This codes for CASSYSGGTEAFF.